These 12 T cell receptor beta chains came from one sample sequenced in a study of cytomegalovirus exposure and HLA in healthy donors. Primers included in the PCR were 60 Vbeta and 13 Jbeta primers. Generated by immunoSEQ multiplex PCR, the TCRdb table keeps only in-frame clones and is missing some. Of 100,000 to 150,000 clones in the sample, over 60% were seen once. Sequencing input: PBMCs. The source of these receptors is a woman aged 60-70 years in good health and CMV-seronegative.

V and J are TRBV19 and TRBJ1-4; no clear D gene. This CDR3 region has 13 residues. CDR1 is LNHDA, CDR2 SQIVND, per germline (reference sequence). V was trimmed by 3 bases and J by 10 bases, leaving 12 bases between them. CDR3 residues: CASSINRVGKLFF. The DNA of the CDR3 is TGTGCCAGTAGTATTAACCGGGTTGGAAAACTGTTTTTT.

This clone was recorded once. The chain uses TRBV5-1 and TRBJ1-1; D is unclear. This CDR3 is built from 15 residues. The V gene lost 0 bases and the J gene lost 2 bases, with 11 bases spanning the gap. From germline, CDR1 is SGHRS and CDR2 YFSETQ. DNA of the CDR3: TGCGCCAGCAGCTTGGCTAGGAACTTAAACACTGAAGCTTTCTTT. It is translated as CASSLARNLNTEAFF.

V is TRBV2 and J is TRBJ2-1; 7 bases are a match to TRBD1. The germline V gene has CDR1 SNHLY and CDR2 FYNNEI. V lost 6 bases, J lost 0 bases, and 2 bases stayed unmatched. The CDR3 has 14 amino acids. Here the CDR3 reads CASRGQSSYNEQFF. As DNA, the CDR3 is TGTGCCAGCAGGGGACAGTCCTCCTACAATGAGCAGTTCTTC.

The V call is TRBV7-6, the J call TRBJ2-5, with TRBD1 matching 7 bases. The CDR3 runs 14 residues. The J segment lost 1 base and the V segment lost 5 bases, leaving 4 bases of the junction unmatched. CDR1 SGHVS and CDR2 FNYEAQ come from the germline V gene. CDR3 coding DNA: TGTGCCAGCAGCACTGGGACAGTCCAAGAGACCCAGTACTTC. Translating gives CASSTGTVQETQYF.

This clone was counted between two and nine times. The chain couples TRBV7-2 to TRBJ2-3, with TRBD2 matching over 9 bases. Germline V lookup: CDR1 SGHTA, CDR2 FQGNSA. V was pared by 7 bases and J by 2 bases, with 7 bases of the junction left unmatched. The CDR3 contains 15 residues. CDR3 loop: CASNGLAGFTDTQYF. Written as DNA, the CDR3 is TGTGCCAGCAATGGTCTAGCGGGGTTCACAGATACGCAGTATTTT.

V usage is TRBV7-2 and J usage is TRBJ2-1; a weak D match, TRBD2 (6 bases). Trimming pared 5 bases from V and 15 bases from J, leaving 17 bases between. This CDR3 comprises 12 residues. In germline, CDR1 is SGHTA, CDR2 FQGNSA. The CDR3 DNA reads TGTGCCAGCAGCCCTCGAGGGGACTTTCTGTTCTTC. Its translation: CASSPRGDFLFF.

CDR3 in amino acids: CASSRQAPRTWGNTIYF. CDR3 nucleotide sequence: TGTGCCAGCAGCCGACAGGCCCCGCGGACGTGGGGAAACACCATATATTTT. This chain connects TRBV2 to TRBJ1-3; tentative D call: TRBD1 (6 bases). Germline V gene sequence: CDR1 SNHLY, CDR2 FYNNEI. V was shortened by 6 bases and J by 4 bases, with 22 bases between the two germline ends. The CDR3 sequence is 17 residues long.

This clone was seen more than once but under ten times. The chain links TRBV6-6 to TRBJ1-1; 10 bases map to TRBD1. The CDR3 is 15 amino acids. J lost 6 bases, V lost 6 bases, and 10 bases had no gene match. Germline loops: CDR1 MNHNY, CDR2 SVGAGI (reference sequence). CDR3 DNA: TGTGCCAGCAGCCGCTCCGGACAGGGGGGAGCTGAAGCTTTCTTT. Encoded protein: CASSRSGQGGAEAFF.

V gene TRBV7-9 combines with J gene TRBJ1-2, with TRBD1 matching 7 bases. Per the germline V gene, CDR1 is SEHNR and CDR2 is FQNEAQ (reference sequence). This CDR3 is 14 amino acids long. V lost 4 bases to trimming and J lost 6 bases; unmatched junction nucleotides: 8. Written as DNA, the CDR3 is TGTGCCAGCAGCTCTTCCGGGACAGTGGATGGCTACACCTTC. Residues: CASSSSGTVDGYTF.

This sequence joins TRBV10-2 and TRBJ2-2; TRBD2 matches at 13 bases. The CDR3 spans 17 residues. Per the germline V gene, CDR1 is WSHSY and CDR2 is SAAADI. Trimming removed 8 bases from V and 1 base from J; junction bases left unmatched: 7. CDR3: CASGLRLAGGNTGELFF. The CDR3 DNA reads TGCGCCAGCGGTCTGAGACTAGCGGGAGGGAACACCGGGGAGCTGTTTTTT.

V and J are TRBV28 and TRBJ2-2; D is unresolved. With 4 bases removed from V and 3 bases from J, the gap between germline ends came to 6 bases. Germline-derived CDR1 and CDR2 are MDHEN and SYDVKM. The CDR3 contains 13 residues. In DNA, the CDR3 is TGTGCCAGCAGTTCGAGTGACACCGGGGAGCTGTTTTTT. It specifies CASSSSDTGELFF.

This clone was detected only a few times. V and J are TRBV4-1 and TRBJ1-1, with 7 bases identical to TRBD1. This CDR3 is 13 amino acids long. Trimming took 6 bases from V and 1 from J; bases not matched to a gene: 2. Germline V gene lookup returns CDR1 MGHRA and CDR2 YSYEKL. CDR3 loop: CASSRTGNTEAFF. CDR3 nucleotides: TGCGCCAGCAGTAGGACAGGGAACACTGAAGCTTTCTTT.